What follows is one TCR beta chain and its context. Healthy individuals who donated bone marrow served as the donors. Germline V gene lookup returns CDR1 MDHEN and CDR2 SYDVKM. This CDR3 is 16 amino acids long. With V trimmed by 5 bases and J by 5 bases, 9 bases remained unmatched. The data belong to a study of cytomegalovirus exposure and HLA in healthy donors. The primer mix had 60 Vbeta and 13 Jbeta primers. Data came from immunoSEQ multiplex PCR; TCRdb stores just in-frame clones and leaves some out. Of around 120,000 clones in the sample, approximately 80% were seen once. This clonotype was sampled from a man aged 50-60 years in good health and CMV-seronegative. This chain joins TRBV28 and TRBJ1-5; 10 bases are shared with TRBD1. The material sequenced was PBMCs. The chain's CDR3 is CASSLLTDRGYQPQHF. CDR3 DNA: TGTGCCAGCAGTCTCTTAACGGACAGGGGGTATCAGCCCCAGCATTTT.